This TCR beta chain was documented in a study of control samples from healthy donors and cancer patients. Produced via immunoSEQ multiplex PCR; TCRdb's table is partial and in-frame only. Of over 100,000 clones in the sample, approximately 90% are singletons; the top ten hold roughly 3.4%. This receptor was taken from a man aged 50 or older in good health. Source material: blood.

The CDR3 coding sequence is TGCGCCAGCAGCACCGACAGGGGTAGGACAGATACGCAGTATTTT. Its translation is CASSTDRGRTDTQYF. This chain joins TRBV5-1 and TRBJ2-3, with 8 bases lining up with TRBD1. This CDR3 spans 15 amino acids. After removal of 4 bases from V and 3 bases from J, the junction contained 7 bases not matched to a gene. Germline CDR1 reads SGHRS; CDR2 reads YFSETQ.